These T cell receptor beta chains were read from a single sample in a study of human T cells and chemical hapten exposure. MiXCR, applied by TCRdb to the RACE reads, yields one record per CDR3 protein. Of 35,000 to 50,000 distinct CDR3 sequences listed, 9.5% to 15% are singletons. The starting material was whole blood, obtained in connection with sensitization to the hapten diphenylcyclopropenone (DPC). All receptors derive from a woman in her 30s with alopecia areata. Some clones in this sample may be carry-over from other donors' samples. The CDR3 runs from the conserved cysteine through the conserved F or W. The D gene is left open where the match is weak. Not every row has a clone size; where given, it reads once, few, many or a size class.

TGTGCCTGGAGTGTAACCTTCTCTGGAAACACCATATATTTT	CAWSVTFSGNTIYF	TRBJ1-3	.	few	TRBV30
TGTGCCACCGAAGGGGACAGGGCCGAGCAGTACTTC	CATEGDRAEQYF	TRBJ2-7	TRBD1	.	TRBV19
TGTGCCAGCGAGGCCGGGACACTACTTAACAATGAGCAGTTCTTC	CASEAGTLLNNEQFF	TRBJ2-1	.	many	TRBV6-1
TGTGCCAGCAGCCTAACGGGTTTTGATCAGCCCCAGCATTTT	CASSLTGFDQPQHF	TRBJ1-5	.	few	TRBV7-9
TGTGCCAGCAGCCCACGGGACAGGGGTTATGAGCAGTACTTC	CASSPRDRGYEQYF	TRBJ2-7	TRBD1	.	TRBV11-3
TGTGCCAGCTCACCACCGGTAAGCCGGAACAATGAGCAGTTCTTC	CASSPPVSRNNEQFF	TRBJ2-1	.	.	TRBV18
TGTGCCAGCGGCTTACTAGCGGGAAACAATGAGCAGTTCTTC	CASGLLAGNNEQFF	TRBJ2-1	TRBD2	.	TRBV28
TGTGCCAGCAGGATGAACACTGAAGCTTTCTTT	CASRMNTEAFF	TRBJ1-1	.	few	TRBV27
TGCGCCAGCACCCCCAGAGCGGCTAGCGGAGAGACCCAGTACTTC	CASTPRAASGETQYF	TRBJ2-5	TRBD2	many	TRBV5-1
TGTGCCAGCAGTTTAGACGCGAGCTCCTACAATGAGCAGTTCTTC	CASSLDASSYNEQFF	TRBJ2-1	.	many	TRBV12-3/TRBV12-4
TGTGCCAGCAGCCCCCTGGAGACCCAGTACTTC	CASSPLETQYF	TRBJ2-5	.	many	TRBV7-9
TGCAGCGTTGGTCTGACAAGGGAGCAGTACTTC	CSVGLTREQYF	TRBJ2-7	.	many	TRBV29-1
TGTGCCAGCTCAGCAGAGACGAACACTGAAGCTTTCTTT	CASSAETNTEAFF	TRBJ1-1	.	few	TRBV18
TGTGCCAGCAGCTCTTTACAGGGGGAAATAGGCACTGAAGCTTTCTTT	CASSSLQGEIGTEAFF	TRBJ1-1	TRBD1	many	TRBV7-8
TGTGCCAGCAGTTATACTAGCGGGAGCACCGGGGAGCTGTTTTTT	CASSYTSGSTGELFF	TRBJ2-2	TRBD2	many	TRBV27
TGTGCCAGCACCCCAGAACAGGGGAGGATCACTGAAGCTTTCTTT	CASTPEQGRITEAFF	TRBJ1-1	.	few	TRBV3-2
TGTGCCTGGAGGGAGGGGTGGACTGAAGCTTTCTTT	CAWREGWTEAFF	TRBJ1-1	.	.	TRBV30
TGCAGTGCCATTAGGGGGGACAGGGGTTGGCAGCCCCAGCATTTT	CSAIRGDRGWQPQHF	TRBJ1-5	TRBD1	few	TRBV20-1
TGTGCCAGCAGCTTAGTTACCAGAGACCAAGAGACCCAGTACTTC	CASSLVTRDQETQYF	TRBJ2-5	.	.	TRBV7-6
TGCGCCAGCAGCCAAGAGCTGGCACTAGCGGGAATACGGAGCTCCTACAATGAGCAGTTCTTC	CASSQELALAGIRSSYNEQFF	TRBJ2-1	TRBD2	few	TRBV4-3
TGTGCCAGCAGCCCAGAGACCCTCACAGATACGCAGTATTTT	CASSPETLTDTQYF	TRBJ2-3	.	many	TRBV6-5
TGTGCCAGCAGACCCACGTGGAGGGACTACACCTTC	CASRPTWRDYTF	TRBJ1-2	.	.	TRBV6-6
TGCAGTGCTAGAGGGACTAGCGGGAGGGACACCGGGGAGCTGTTTTTT	CSARGTSGRDTGELFF	TRBJ2-2	TRBD2	many	TRBV20-1
TGTGCCAGCAGTTCCCTCGAGGGACTGTGGGGCTCTGGAAACACCATATATTTT	CASSSLEGLWGSGNTIYF	TRBJ1-3	.	few	TRBV28
TGTGCCAGCAGCCTCTTAGCGGGAGTCGGTAATGAGCAGTTCTTC	CASSLLAGVGNEQFF	TRBJ2-1	TRBD2	few	TRBV7-2
TGTGCCAGCAGAGATACCAGGACTCGCTACGAGCAGTACTTC	CASRDTRTRYEQYF	TRBJ2-7	.	.	TRBV28
TGTGCCAGCAGATCCGGGGGTCAAGCGGGAAACTACGAGCAGTACTTC	CASRSGGQAGNYEQYF	TRBJ2-7	TRBD2	few	TRBV28
TGTGCCAGCAGCTTTGAACCCTTTGGGGCCCAGTACTTC	CASSFEPFGAQYF	TRBJ2-5	.	few	TRBV11-2
TGCAGCGTTGCGCCAGGGGCAGAGGGCTACACCTTC	CSVAPGAEGYTF	TRBJ1-2	.	many	TRBV29-1
TGTGCCAGCACCGGACTAACACCGACAGGGGGTACTGAAGCTTTCTTT	CASTGLTPTGGTEAFF	TRBJ1-1	TRBD1	many	TRBV6-6
TGCGCCAGCAGCTACGGGACTTCTAACCCGAACACTGAAGCTTTCTTT	CASSYGTSNPNTEAFF	TRBJ1-1	.	many	TRBV5-1
TGTGCCAGCTCACCATCAGGGTCCGGCGAGCAGTACTTC	CASSPSGSGEQYF	TRBJ2-7	.	.	TRBV18
TGTGCCAGCAGTTACTCGGGACAGACGAACACCGGGGAGCTGTTTTTT	CASSYSGQTNTGELFF	TRBJ2-2	TRBD1	few	TRBV6-6
TGTGCCAGCAGCTTAGGCAGGACACCCTTCTACGAGCAGTACTTC	CASSLGRTPFYEQYF	TRBJ2-7	.	.	TRBV7-8
TGTGCCAGCAGCTTGTCTCAAGCGGGAGTGGGCGTGCAGTACTTC	CASSLSQAGVGVQYF	TRBJ2-7	TRBD2	.	TRBV7-2
TGTGCCATCAGTGAGGGCCAAAGAGATTCACCCCTCCACTTT	CAISEGQRDSPLHF	TRBJ1-6	.	.	TRBV10-3
TGCGCCAGCAGCCAAGCAGTCCACCAAACGGGACTAGCGGGAGGTTTCTCCTACGAGCAGTACTTC	CASSQAVHQTGLAGGFSYEQYF	TRBJ2-7	TRBD2	many	TRBV4-3
TGTGCCAGCAGCAAAAGTGTTCGGGACCCCCTCATGTCGTGCGAGCAGTACTTC	CASSKSVRDPLMSCEQYF	TRBJ2-7	.	.	TRBV21-1
TGTGCCAGCAGCGTTTCTCGCAATGAGCAGTTCTTC	CASSVSRNEQFF	TRBJ2-1	.	.	TRBV9
TGTGCCAGCAGCTCTCAACCGACTAGCGCCTACGAGCAGTACTTC	CASSSQPTSAYEQYF	TRBJ2-7	TRBD2	many	TRBV7-6
TGTGCCAGCAGGCCCAGCGGGAGGGCAGAGACCCAGTACTTC	CASRPSGRAETQYF	TRBJ2-5	TRBD2	.	TRBV6-2/TRBV6-3
TGTGCCAGCAGGGGACTAGCGAAAAAAGAGACCCAGTACTTC	CASRGLAKKETQYF	TRBJ2-5	TRBD2	.	TRBV6-2/TRBV6-3
TGTGCCAGCAGTCGGGAGGGACTAGCGACGCAGTATTTT	CASSREGLATQYF	TRBJ2-3	TRBD2	many	TRBV7-3
TGTGCCAGCAGTTACCTAAGCGGGAGACGTTACGAGCAGTACTTC	CASSYLSGRRYEQYF	TRBJ2-7	TRBD2	few	TRBV27
TGTGCCAGCAGCTTAGCGCAGCGGGGGAGGGAGCAGTACTTC	CASSLAQRGREQYF	TRBJ2-7	TRBD2	.	TRBV7-8
TGTGCCAGCAGCTTATCGGCTAGCGGGAGTCTTGTCAACAATGAGCAGTTCTTC	CASSLSASGSLVNNEQFF	TRBJ2-1	TRBD2	few	TRBV7-2
TGCGCCAGCAGCCGGGGGGTGCTAGCGGGAGACGGTAGCACAGATACGCAGTATTTT	CASSRGVLAGDGSTDTQYF	TRBJ2-3	TRBD2	many	TRBV4-3
TGCAGTGCTAGAGATGGACTGGATGCCAACCTCCGGGAGACCCAGTACTTC	CSARDGLDANLRETQYF	TRBJ2-5	.	many	TRBV20-1
TGTGCCAGCAGCCGGGGCAGTGGTAACACCGGGGAGCTGTTTTTT	CASSRGSGNTGELFF	TRBJ2-2	.	many	TRBV7-2
TGCAGCGTTGAGACCCCCGGGGAGCTGTTTTTT	CSVETPGELFF	TRBJ2-2	.	few	TRBV29-1
TGTGCCAGCAGTTCCTCCGGGACGCGGGAGACCCAGTACTTC	CASSSSGTRETQYF	TRBJ2-5	.	many	TRBV6-2/TRBV6-3
TGTGCCATCGACAAGGCCCCGGGAGATACGCAGTATTTT	CAIDKAPGDTQYF	TRBJ2-3	.	many	TRBV10-3
TGTGCCAGCAGGGGGGGACGGCTATTTGAAGCTTTCTTT	CASRGGRLFEAFF	TRBJ1-1	.	.	TRBV12-3/TRBV12-4
TGTGCCAGCAGTCCTTGGGTGGAGCCTAACTACGAGCAGTACTTC	CASSPWVEPNYEQYF	TRBJ2-7	.	many	TRBV28